The entry that follows covers one TCR beta chain sequence. These data originate in a study of blood T cell repertoires in COVID-19. Method: immunoSEQ multiplex PCR; TCRdb's copy keeps in-frame clones and lacks some. The table lists some 57,000 clones, about 88% of them singletons. J was trimmed by 5 bases and V by 8 bases; bases with no gene match: 4. This CDR3 region has 13 residues. The receptor was derived from a man in his 70s with acute or convalescent COVID-19. Material: peripheral blood. The chain couples TRBV12-3 or TRBV12-4 to TRBJ1-4, with 8 bases fitting TRBD1. The CDR3, as DNA: TGTGCCAGCGGGGACAGGACCAATGAAAAACTGTTTTTT. Amino acids: CASGDRTNEKLFF.